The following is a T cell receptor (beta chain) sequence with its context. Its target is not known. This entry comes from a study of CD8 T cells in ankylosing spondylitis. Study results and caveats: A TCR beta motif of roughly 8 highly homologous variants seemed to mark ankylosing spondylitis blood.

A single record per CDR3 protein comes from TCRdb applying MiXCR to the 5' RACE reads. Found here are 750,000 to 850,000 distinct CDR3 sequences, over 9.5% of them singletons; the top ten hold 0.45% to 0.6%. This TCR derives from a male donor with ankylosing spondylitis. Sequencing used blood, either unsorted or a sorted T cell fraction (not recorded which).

CDR3 residues: CASSPGDYSNQPQHF. DNA for the CDR3: TGCGCCAGCAGCCCGGGGGACTATAGCAATCAGCCCCAGCATTTT. The rearrangement uses TRBV5-1 and TRBJ1-5, with D perhaps TRBD1 (5 bases). Germline lookup yields CDR1 SGHRS and CDR2 YFSETQ. V shed 4 bases and J shed 0 bases, with 11 bases lying between them. This CDR3 region has 15 residues.